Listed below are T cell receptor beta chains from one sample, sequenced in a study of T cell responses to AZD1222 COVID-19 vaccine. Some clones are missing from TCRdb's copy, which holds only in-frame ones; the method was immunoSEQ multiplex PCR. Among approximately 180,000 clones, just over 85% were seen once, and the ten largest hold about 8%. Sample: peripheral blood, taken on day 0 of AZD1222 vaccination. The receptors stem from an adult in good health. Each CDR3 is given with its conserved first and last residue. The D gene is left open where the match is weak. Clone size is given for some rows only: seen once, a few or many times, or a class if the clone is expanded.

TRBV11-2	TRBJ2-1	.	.	CASSLGISSSVWNEQFF	TGTGCCAGCAGCTTAGGAATAAGTAGCTCGGTCTGGAATGAGCAGTTCTTC
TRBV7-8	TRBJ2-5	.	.	CASSFSSAETQYF	TGTGCCAGCAGCTTCTCTAGTGCCGAGACCCAGTACTTC
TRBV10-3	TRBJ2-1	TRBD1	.	CAVRQGNEQFF	TGTGCCGTGAGACAGGGAAATGAGCAGTTCTTC
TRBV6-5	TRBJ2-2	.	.	CASTRDGNTGELFF	TGTGCCAGCACTCGGGACGGGAACACCGGGGAGCTGTTTTTT
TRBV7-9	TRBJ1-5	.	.	CASSLVSLREGSNQPQHF	TGTGCCAGCAGCTTAGTCAGCCTCCGGGAGGGGAGCAATCAGCCCCAGCATTTT
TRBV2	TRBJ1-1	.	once	CASSELGRGTEAFF	TGTGCCAGCAGTGAACTGGGGAGGGGGACTGAAGCTTTCTTT
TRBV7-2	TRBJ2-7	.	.	CASSLAHRVSNEQYF	TGTGCCAGCAGCTTAGCCCACAGGGTCTCCAACGAGCAGTACTTC
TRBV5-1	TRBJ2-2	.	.	CASSLAGELFF	TGCGCCAGCAGCTTGGCCGGGGAGCTGTTTTTT
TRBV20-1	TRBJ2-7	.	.	CSASLVRNSYEQYF	TGCAGTGCTAGTTTGGTCCGCAACTCCTACGAGCAGTACTTC
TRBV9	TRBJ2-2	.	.	CASSPRIRTYNTGELFF	TGTGCCAGCAGCCCGCGAATCAGGACATATAACACCGGGGAGCTGTTTTTT
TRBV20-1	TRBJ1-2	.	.	CSPQGGAGYTF	TGCAGTCCCCAAGGAGGGGCTGGCTACACCTTC
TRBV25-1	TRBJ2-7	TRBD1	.	CASRDRVGYEQYF	TGTGCCAGCAGAGACAGGGTCGGCTACGAGCAGTACTTC
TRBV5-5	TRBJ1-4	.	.	CASSAFDYRATNEKLFF	TGTGCCAGCAGCGCCTTCGACTACAGGGCAACTAATGAAAAACTGTTTTTT